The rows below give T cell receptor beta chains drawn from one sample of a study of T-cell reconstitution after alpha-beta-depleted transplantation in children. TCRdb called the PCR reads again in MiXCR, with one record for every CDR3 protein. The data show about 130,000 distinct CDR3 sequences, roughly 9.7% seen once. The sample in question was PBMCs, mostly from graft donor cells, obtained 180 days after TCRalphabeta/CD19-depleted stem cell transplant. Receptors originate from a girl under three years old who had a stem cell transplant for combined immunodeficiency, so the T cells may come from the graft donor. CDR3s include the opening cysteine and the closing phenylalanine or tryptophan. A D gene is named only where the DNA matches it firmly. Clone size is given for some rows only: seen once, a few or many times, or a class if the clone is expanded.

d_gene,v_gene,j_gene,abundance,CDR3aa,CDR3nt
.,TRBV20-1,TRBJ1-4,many,CSARERAEKLFF,TGCAGTGCTAGAGAGAGAGCGGAAAAACTGTTTTTT
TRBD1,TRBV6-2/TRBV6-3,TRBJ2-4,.,CASSNRGLYAKNSQYF,TGTGCCAGCAGTAACAGGGGGCTATATGCCAAAAACAGTCAGTACTTC
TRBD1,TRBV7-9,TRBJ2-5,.,CASSVPGGWETQYF,TGTGCCAGCAGCGTTCCAGGGGGTTGGGAGACCCAGTACTTC
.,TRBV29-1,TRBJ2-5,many,CSVEFNGQETQYF,TGCAGCGTTGAATTTAACGGCCAAGAGACCCAGTACTTC
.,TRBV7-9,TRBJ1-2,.,CASSLVDSFGYTF,TGTGCCAGCAGCTTAGTGGATTCGTTTGGCTACACCTTC
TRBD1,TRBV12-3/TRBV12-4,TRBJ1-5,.,CASSFVGGQPQHF,TGTGCCAGCAGTTTCGTAGGGGGCCAGCCCCAGCATTTT
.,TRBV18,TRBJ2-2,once,CASSPGTNTWELFF,TGTGCCAGCTCACCGGGAACGAACACCTGGGAGCTGTTTTTT
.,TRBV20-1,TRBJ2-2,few,CSARTRDTGELFF,TGCAGTGCTAGAACACGGGACACCGGGGAGCTGTTTTTT
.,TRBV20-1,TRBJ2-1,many,CSARVVEQFF,TGCAGTGCTAGAGTTGTTGAGCAGTTCTTC
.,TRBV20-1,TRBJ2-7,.,CSARENWDYEQYF,TGCAGTGCTAGAGAGAACTGGGACTACGAGCAGTACTTC
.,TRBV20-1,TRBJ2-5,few,CSARALGARETQYF,TGCAGTGCTAGAGCTCTGGGGGCAAGGGAGACCCAGTACTTC
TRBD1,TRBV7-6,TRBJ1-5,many,CASSVQGNQPQHF,TGTGCCAGCAGCGTACAGGGGAATCAGCCCCAGCATTTT
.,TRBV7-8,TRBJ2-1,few,CASSLRGRVGKLF,TGTGCCAGCAGCTTACGGGGTAGAGTAGGGAAGCTCTTC
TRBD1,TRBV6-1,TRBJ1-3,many,CASSLGQAYSGNTIYF,TGTGCCAGCAGTCTCGGACAGGCCTACTCTGGAAACACCATATATTTT
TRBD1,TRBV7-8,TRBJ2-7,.,CASSSDRVGEQYF,TGTGCCAGCAGCTCTGACAGGGTGGGGGAGCAGTACTTC
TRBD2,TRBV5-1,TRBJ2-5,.,CASSWRGAQETQYF,TGCGCCAGCAGCTGGCGGGGGGCCCAAGAGACCCAGTACTTC
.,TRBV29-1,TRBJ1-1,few,CSVFELNEAFF,TGCAGCGTTTTCGAACTAAATGAAGCTTTCTTT
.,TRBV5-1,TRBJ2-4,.,CDSSPGGGLQNIQYF,TGCGACAGCAGCCCCGGAGGGGGCCTCCAAAACATTCAGTACTTC
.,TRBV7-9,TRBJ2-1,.,CASSFSAAESYNEQFF,TGTGCCAGCAGCTTTTCCGCGGCCGAATCCTACAATGAGCAGTTCTTC
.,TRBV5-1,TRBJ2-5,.,CASSWRGGETQYF,TGCGCCAGCAGCTGGAGGGGGGGAGAGACCCAGTACTTC
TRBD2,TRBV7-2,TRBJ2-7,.,CASSFPVAGGYEQYF,TGTGCCAGCAGCTTTCCAGTAGCGGGGGGTTACGAGCAGTACTTC
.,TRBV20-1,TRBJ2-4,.,CSASALSGAKNIQYF,TGCAGTGCTAGCGCTCTTTCCGGGGCCAAAAACATTCAGTACTTC
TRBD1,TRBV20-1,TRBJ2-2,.,CCARDGAGTGESGELFF,TGCTGTGCTAGAGATGGGGCCGGGACAGGGGAGTCCGGGGAGCTGTTTTTT
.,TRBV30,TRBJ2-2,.,CAWSWGELFF,TGTGCCTGGAGTTGGGGGGAGCTGTTTTTT
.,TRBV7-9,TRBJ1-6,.,CASSLGGGKDSPLHF,TGTGCCAGCAGCTTAGGCGGAGGCAAGGATTCACCCCTCCACTTT
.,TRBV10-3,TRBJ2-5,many,CAISEGRVETQYF,TGTGCCATCAGTGAGGGTCGGGTGGAGACCCAGTACTTC
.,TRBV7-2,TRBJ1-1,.,CASSLSWRSTEAFF,TGTGCCAGCAGCTTATCTTGGCGTAGCACTGAAGCTTTCTTT
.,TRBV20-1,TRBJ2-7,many,CSASEGYEQYF,TGCAGTGCTTCGGAGGGCTACGAGCAGTACTTC
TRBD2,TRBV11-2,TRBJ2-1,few,CASSPSFQRGAGVF,TGTGCCAGCAGCCCATCATTCCAAAGGGGCGCGGGAGTCTTC
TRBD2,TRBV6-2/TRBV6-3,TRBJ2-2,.,CASKRGGPGELFF,TGTGCCAGCAAACGGGGGGGCCCCGGGGAGCTGTTTTTT
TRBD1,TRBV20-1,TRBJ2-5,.,CSARSGQGIQETQYF,TGCAGTGCTAGATCGGGACAGGGCATACAGGAGACCCAGTACTTC
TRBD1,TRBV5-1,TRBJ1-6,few,CASSRRQGPSGSPLHF,TGCGCCAGCAGCCGCCGACAGGGGCCCTCCGGGTCACCCCTCCACTTT
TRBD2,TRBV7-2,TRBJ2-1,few,CASSLAGYVLAEYNEQFF,TGTGCCAGCAGCTTAGCGGGCTATGTACTAGCGGAATACAATGAGCAGTTCTTC
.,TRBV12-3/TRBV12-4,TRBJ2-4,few,CASTLQLAKNIQYF,TGTGCCAGCACCCTACAGTTAGCCAAAAACATTCAGTACTTC
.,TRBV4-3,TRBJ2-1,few,CASGSGSSSYNEQFF,TGCGCCAGCGGTAGTGGCAGCAGCTCCTACAATGAGCAGTTCTTC
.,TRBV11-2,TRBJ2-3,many,CASSLGAGVPDTQYF,TGTGCCAGCAGCTTAGGGGCAGGGGTCCCAGATACGCAGTATTTT
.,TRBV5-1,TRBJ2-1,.,CASSFRADEQFF,TGCGCCAGCAGCTTTAGGGCGGATGAGCAGTTCTTC
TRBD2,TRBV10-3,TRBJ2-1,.,CAISESGGGAYNEQFF,TGTGCCATCAGTGAGTCGGGCGGGGGGGCCTACAATGAGCAGTTCTTC
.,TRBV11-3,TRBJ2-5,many,CASSPPGLQETQYF,TGTGCCAGCAGCCCCCCGGGACTCCAAGAGACCCAGTACTTC
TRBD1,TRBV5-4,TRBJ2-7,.,CASSPDRDPYEQYF,TGTGCCAGCAGCCCGGACAGGGATCCCTACGAGCAGTACTTC
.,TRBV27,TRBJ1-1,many,CASHPLTVLNTEAFF,TGTGCCAGCCATCCCTTGACAGTCCTCAACACTGAAGCTTTCTTT
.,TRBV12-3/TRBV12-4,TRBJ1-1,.,CASSASLWGPGTEAFF,TGTGCCAGCAGTGCAAGCCTTTGGGGGCCGGGCACTGAAGCTTTCTTT
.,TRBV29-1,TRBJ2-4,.,CSVRGGSLAKNIQYF,TGCAGCGTCAGAGGGGGTTCTCTAGCCAAAAACATTCAGTACTTC
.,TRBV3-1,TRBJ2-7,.,CASSQAGSSYEQYF,TGTGCCAGCAGCCAAGCGGGCAGCTCCTACGAGCAGTACTTC
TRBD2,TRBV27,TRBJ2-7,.,CASSQRGRISYEQYF,TGTGCCAGCAGTCAGCGGGGACGGATCTCCTACGAGCAGTACTTC
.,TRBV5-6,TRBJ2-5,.,CASSLVPAGDYQETQYF,TGTGCCAGCAGCTTGGTCCCTGCAGGTGACTACCAAGAGACCCAGTACTTC
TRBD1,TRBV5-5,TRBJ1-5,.,CASSLGPGTASNQPQHF,TGTGCCAGCAGCTTGGGCCCCGGGACAGCTAGCAATCAGCCCCAGCATTTT
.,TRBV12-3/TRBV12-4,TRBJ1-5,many,CASSRGGLGNQPQHF,TGTGCCAGCAGTCGTGGAGGATTGGGAAATCAGCCCCAGCATTTT
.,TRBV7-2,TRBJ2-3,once,CASSRGASGFTDTQYF,TGTGCCAGCAGCCGAGGGGCTAGTGGGTTCACAGATACGCAGTATTTT
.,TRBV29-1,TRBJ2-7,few,CSVEAGIAYEQYF,TGCAGCGTTGAGGCAGGTATCGCCTACGAGCAGTACTTC
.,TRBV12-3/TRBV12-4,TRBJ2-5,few,CASSGTGSQETQYF,TGTGCCAGCAGTGGAACGGGTAGCCAAGAGACCCAGTACTTC
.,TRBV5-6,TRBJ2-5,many,CASSPVGWLQETQYF,TGTGCCAGCAGCCCGGTCGGGTGGCTCCAAGAGACCCAGTACTTC
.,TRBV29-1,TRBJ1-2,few,CSVMGVTVGLNGYTF,TGCAGCGTTATGGGCGTGACGGTCGGCTTAAATGGCTACACCTTC
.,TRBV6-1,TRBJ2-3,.,CASSELLAATMADTQYF,TGTGCCAGCAGTGAACTTCTAGCAGCTACGATGGCAGATACGCAGTATTTT
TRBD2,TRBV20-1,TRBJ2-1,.,CSARVAGRYNEQFF,TGCAGTGCTAGAGTAGCGGGTAGATACAATGAGCAGTTCTTC
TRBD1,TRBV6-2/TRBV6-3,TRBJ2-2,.,CASKRTGPGELFF,TGTGCCAGCAAAAGGACAGGGCCCGGGGAGCTGTTTTTT
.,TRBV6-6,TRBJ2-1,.,CASSYSLGNEQFF,TGTGCCAGCAGTTACTCGTTGGGCAATGAGCAGTTCTTC